The 11 T cell receptor beta chains below come from one sample, sequenced in a study of early T cells in non-severe SARS-CoV-2 infection. TCRdb re-derived calls from the 5' RACE reads in MiXCR, one entry per CDR3 protein. This sample has 45,000 to 50,000 distinct CDR3 sequences, with over 5% found just once. The sample was whole blood, taken at baseline. The receptors derive from an adult who was a healthcare worker with PCR-confirmed SARS-CoV-2 infection or an uninfected control (not recorded which).

This clonotype was recorded at least ten times. The CDR3 spells CASSLVGRSSYEQYF. As DNA, the CDR3 is TGTGCCAGCAGCTTAGTCGGGAGGAGCTCCTACGAGCAGTACTTC. The chain employs TRBV7-9 and TRBJ2-7, with TRBD2 matching over 7 bases. Losses at the gene ends were 1 base for V and 0 bases for J; bases not matched to a gene: 3. CDR1 is SEHNR and CDR2 is FQNEAQ in the germline V gene (reference sequence). The CDR3 sequence is 15 residues long.

This clonotype was counted a few times. V usage is TRBV7-3 and J usage is TRBJ2-2; the D call may be TRBD1 or TRBD2 (5 bases each). Trimming cost V 5 bases and J 4 bases, with 17 bases left between them. This CDR3 region has 16 residues. CDR1 is SGHTA, CDR2 FQGTGA, per germline. The CDR3 spells CASSPSGTLSTGELFF. CDR3 sequence (DNA): TGTGCCAGCAGCCCCTCCGGGACCCTGTCCACCGGGGAGCTGTTTTTT. Using reference TRBV7-3 and TRBJ2-2 for the parts outside the CDR3, the full variable domain is GAGVSQTPSNKVTEKGKYVELRCDPISGHTALYWYRQSLGQGPEFLIYFQGTGAADDSGLPNDRFFAVRPEGSVSTLKIQRTERGDSAVYLCASSPSGTLSTGELFFGEGSRLTVL.

The chain couples TRBV10-3 to TRBJ1-2, with D perhaps matching TRBD1 (6 bases). The germline gives CDR1 ENHRY, CDR2 SYGVKD. This CDR3 is 14 amino acids long. Trimming stripped 8 bases from V and 4 bases from J, with 17 bases between. This CDR3 reads CAIAGTKELYGYTF. For the CDR3, the DNA is TGTGCCATCGCCGGGACAAAGGAACTCTATGGCTACACCTTC.

Many counts were recorded for this clonotype. This sequence joins TRBV5-1 and TRBJ2-5; D possibly uses TRBD1 or TRBD2 (5 bases each). CDR3 length: 15 amino acids. Germline lookup yields CDR1 SGHRS and CDR2 YFSETQ. Trimming took 1 base from V and 0 from J, leaving 10 bases between them. For the CDR3, the DNA is TGCGCCAGCAGCTTGTCGGGACGGAACCAAGAGACCCAGTACTTC. Its protein is CASSLSGRNQETQYF. Full variable domain (missing parts from reference TRBV5-1 and TRBJ2-5): KAGVTQTPRYLIKTRGQQVTLSCSPISGHRSVSWYQQTPGQGLQFLFEYFSETQRNKGNFPGRFSGRQFSNSRSEMNVSTLELGDSALYLCASSLSGRNQETQYFGPGTRLLVL.

This clonotype was counted ten times or more. V usage is TRBV12-3 or TRBV12-4 and J usage is TRBJ2-2; D is undetermined. The CDR3 totals 15 residues. The V end lost 3 bases, the J end lost 1 base, and 9 bases lay between the germline ends. CDR3 sequence: CASSFSGQNTGELFF. The CDR3 DNA is TGTGCCAGCAGTTTCTCGGGCCAGAACACCGGGGAGCTGTTTTTT.

This clonotype was observed at least ten times. This sequence joins TRBV6-6 and TRBJ1-2; 7 positions match TRBD1. The CDR3 is 15 residues long. Trimming took 5 bases from V and 6 from J; bases not matched to a gene: 12. Germline V gene data show CDR1 as MNHNY and CDR2 as SVGAGI (reference sequence). The CDR3 nucleotides read TGTGCCAGCAGTCCCCTGACAGGGCGCACCCATGGCTACACCTTC. Its translation: CASSPLTGRTHGYTF.

At least ten counts were recorded for this clonotype. The chain joins TRBV7-6 to TRBJ2-1; D is possibly TRBD1 or TRBD2 (5 bases each). Trimming removed 2 bases from V and 4 bases from J, with 12 bases in between. CDR3 size: 15 residues. CDR1 SGHVS and CDR2 FNYEAQ come from the germline V gene. CDR3 residues: CASSLRGAVYNEQFF. The CDR3, as DNA: TGTGCCAGCAGCTTAAGGGGAGCTGTTTACAATGAGCAGTTCTTC.

This clonotype was observed a handful of times. This chain connects TRBV19 to TRBJ2-1, with 12 bases matching TRBD2. CDR3 length: 16 residues. V trimming: 6 bases; J trimming: 8 bases; junction bases outside the gene matches: 11. In germline, CDR1 is LNHDA, CDR2 SQIVND (reference sequence). The CDR3 region has the DNA TGTGCCAGTAGCCTATCGCCGGGACTAGCGGGCCATGAGCAGTTCTTC. Translating gives CASSLSPGLAGHEQFF.

This clonotype has more than one count but fewer than ten. The chain is built from TRBV5-1 and TRBJ1-6; D not resolved. In germline, CDR1 is SGHRS, CDR2 YFSETQ. V was clipped by 0 bases and J by 10 bases, with 8 bases between them. This CDR3 contains 13 residues. Here the CDR3 DNA reads TGCGCCAGCAGCTTGGGAGATGACTCACCCCTCCACTTT. It encodes CASSLGDDSPLHF.

This clonotype has at least ten counts. The chain couples TRBV21-1 to TRBJ2-2. TRBV21-1 is listed as a pseudogene. This CDR3 has 14 residues. The CDR3 loop is CASSKSSFNGELFF. The CDR3 DNA follows: TGTGCCAGCAGCAAGTCCAGCTTCAACGGGGAGCTGTTTTTT.

This clonotype occurred many times. V is TRBV5-4 and J is TRBJ1-2, with 8 bases fitting TRBD1. This CDR3 comprises 14 residues. After removal of 3 bases from V and 7 bases from J, the junction contained 8 bases not matched to a gene. Per the germline V gene, CDR1 is SGHNT and CDR2 is YYREEE (reference sequence). The DNA of the CDR3 is TGTGCCAGCAGCTCGACAGGGGAGGGGAGTGGCTACACCTTC. Translated, it gives CASSSTGEGSGYTF.